This is a list of T cell receptor beta chains from one sample in a study of beta chain features in type 1 diabetes. Generated by immunoSEQ multiplex PCR, the TCRdb table keeps only in-frame clones and is missing some. The data contain 150,000 to 180,000 clones, about 8.1% of them seen just once; the ten biggest clones take up 0.5% to 0.65%. Sequencing used central memory CD4+ T cells from blood. The origin of the receptors is a man in his late teens or twenties in good health. The CDR3 runs from the conserved cysteine through the conserved F or W. D genes are given only for firm matches. A clone size is listed for some rows: how often the clone was seen (once, few, many), or a class if it is expanded.

TRBV7-6	TRBD2	.	TRBJ2-3	CASSQQPSGSTDTQYF	TGTGCCAGCAGCCAGCAACCTAGCGGGAGCACAGATACGCAGTATTTT
TRBV30	.	.	TRBJ1-6	CAWRFGGESPLHF	TGTGCCTGGAGGTTCGGGGGGGAATCACCCCTCCACTTT
TRBV7-2	TRBD1	few	TRBJ2-7	CASSFGTAYEQYF	TGTGCCAGCAGCTTCGGGACAGCGTACGAGCAGTACTTC
TRBV7-2	TRBD2	few	TRBJ2-1	CASSLRRGDNEQFF	TGTGCCAGCAGCTTAAGGCGGGGGGACAATGAGCAGTTCTTC
TRBV9	TRBD2	.	TRBJ2-5	CASSVGVLADHQETQYF	TGTGCCAGCAGCGTAGGGGTTCTAGCGGACCACCAAGAGACCCAGTACTTC
TRBV28	TRBD2	few	TRBJ2-7	CASSSGTSGSYEQYF	TGTGCCAGCAGTTCGGGGACTAGCGGGAGCTACGAGCAGTACTTC
TRBV29-1	TRBD1	.	TRBJ1-1	CSVDISGGTEAFF	TGCAGCGTTGATATCTCAGGGGGGACTGAAGCTTTCTTT
TRBV4-3	.	few	TRBJ2-1	CASSQDRRDFRDEQFF	TGCGCCAGCAGCCAAGATAGGCGGGATTTCCGGGATGAGCAGTTCTTC
TRBV27	TRBD1	few	TRBJ2-5	CASRRRGTGGETQYF	TGTGCCAGCAGACGGAGGGGTACAGGGGGAGAGACCCAGTACTTC
TRBV30	.	.	TRBJ1-5	CAWSGSNQPQHF	TGTGCCTGGAGTGGTTCAAATCAGCCCCAGCATTTT
TRBV7-9	.	.	TRBJ1-1	CASSFLGYGSTEAFF	TGTGCCAGCAGCTTCCTCGGGTACGGGAGCACTGAAGCTTTCTTT
TRBV7-9	TRBD1	many	TRBJ2-7	CASSQRGTGADEQYF	TGTGCCAGCAGCCAGCGTGGGACAGGGGCCGACGAGCAGTACTTC
TRBV2	TRBD2	.	TRBJ2-2	CASSELVRETGELFF	TGTGCCAGCAGTGAATTGGTGCGGGAGACCGGGGAGCTGTTTTTT
TRBV6-1	TRBD2	.	TRBJ2-7	CASSAGLASEQYF	TGTGCCAGCAGTGCGGGACTAGCCAGCGAGCAGTACTTC
TRBV7-2	TRBD1	few	TRBJ2-1	CASTPGQAYNEQFF	TGTGCCAGCACGCCGGGACAGGCATACAATGAGCAGTTCTTC
TRBV5-1	TRBD1	.	TRBJ1-2	CASSPGQGYGYTF	TGCGCCAGCAGCCCAGGACAGGGGTATGGCTACACCTTC
TRBV7-8	TRBD1	few	TRBJ2-7	CASKQGIAYEQYF	TGTGCCAGCAAACAGGGGATAGCCTACGAGCAGTACTTC
TRBV7-9	.	many	TRBJ2-2	CASSLAPSNTGELFF	TGTGCCAGCAGCTTAGCCCCGTCGAACACCGGGGAGCTGTTTTTT
TRBV9	.	many	TRBJ2-5	CASSVVGDQETQYF	TGTGCCAGCAGCGTAGTAGGGGACCAAGAGACCCAGTACTTC
TRBV27	.	.	TRBJ1-1	CASSPRQHMNTEAFF	TGTGCCAGCAGTCCGAGACAGCACATGAACACTGAAGCTTTCTTT
TRBV2	TRBD1	few	TRBJ2-5	CASGQTGAIQETQYF	TGTGCCAGCGGGCAGACAGGGGCAATCCAAGAGACCCAGTACTTC
TRBV27	TRBD1	.	TRBJ1-2	CASSLYPDRGYGYTF	TGTGCCAGCAGTTTATACCCGGACAGGGGCTATGGCTACACCTTC
TRBV11-1	TRBD2	.	TRBJ2-5	CASSPPGLAGQETQYF	TGTGCCAGCAGCCCACCGGGACTAGCGGGACAAGAGACCCAGTACTTC
TRBV7-9	.	few	TRBJ1-5	CASSSHRGGQPQHF	TGTGCCAGCAGCTCACATAGGGGAGGACAGCCCCAGCATTTT
TRBV28	TRBD1	.	TRBJ2-5	CASSSVGTGQETQYF	TGTGCCAGCAGTAGTGTGGGGACAGGCCAAGAGACCCAGTACTTC
TRBV7-2	.	.	TRBJ2-5	CASSKGVGETQYF	TGTGCCAGCAGCAAGGGGGTGGGAGAGACCCAGTACTTC
TRBV9	.	few	TRBJ2-2	CASSVARRNTGELFF	TGTGCCAGCAGCGTAGCTCGCAGGAACACCGGGGAGCTGTTTTTT
TRBV7-8	.	.	TRBJ2-3	CASSRARDTDTQYF	TGTGCCAGCAGCCGGGCGCGGGACACAGATACGCAGTATTTT
TRBV7-7	.	.	TRBJ1-1	CASSLNRDTEAFF	TGTGCCAGCAGTTTAAACAGGGATACTGAAGCTTTCTTT
TRBV2	.	few	TRBJ1-2	CASKTDSARNYGYTF	TGTGCCAGCAAGACAGACAGCGCTCGTAACTATGGCTACACCTTC
TRBV4-2	.	many	TRBJ2-7	CASSQELQGYEQYF	TGTGCCAGCAGCCAAGAATTGCAGGGCTACGAGCAGTACTTC
TRBV18	TRBD1	many	TRBJ2-5	CASSPPGQGRTQYF	TGTGCCAGCTCACCACCGGGACAGGGTCGGACCCAGTACTTC
TRBV28	.	.	TRBJ2-5	CASIKGKGQYF	TGTGCCAGCATCAAAGGCAAGGGGCAGTACTTC
TRBV27	.	few	TRBJ1-6	CASSPQGLNSPLHF	TGTGCCAGCAGTCCCCAGGGGTTAAATTCACCCCTCCACTTT
TRBV6-6	TRBD2	few	TRBJ2-3	CASSSGTSGLHTQYF	TGTGCCAGCAGCTCCGGGACTAGCGGGTTGCATACGCAGTATTTT
TRBV5-1	.	few	TRBJ2-7	CASSFDRIYEQYF	TGCGCCAGCAGCTTCGACAGGATCTACGAGCAGTACTTC
TRBV4-3	.	.	TRBJ1-1	CASSHRGTEAFF	TGCGCCAGCAGCCATAGGGGCACTGAAGCTTTCTTT
TRBV15	TRBD1	few	TRBJ2-5	CATSRTGTAETQYF	TGTGCCACCAGCAGAACTGGGACAGCAGAGACCCAGTACTTC
TRBV5-6	.	many	TRBJ1-1	CASSLRRMIDLTTEAFF	TGTGCCAGCAGCTTGAGACGGATGATAGACTTGACCACTGAAGCTTTCTTT
TRBV4-3	TRBD2	few	TRBJ2-4	CASSQERTGGLAGVRDIQYF	TGCGCCAGCAGCCAAGAACGGACGGGTGGCCTAGCGGGAGTTCGGGACATTCAGTACTTC
TRBV5-1	.	few	TRBJ2-5	CASSPGLLQETQYF	TGCGCCAGCAGCCCGGGACTCCTCCAAGAGACCCAGTACTTC
TRBV10-3	.	.	TRBJ1-3	CAISGYRGNTIYF	TGTGCCATCAGTGGATACAGGGGAAACACCATATATTTT